The entry below describes one T cell receptor beta chain. This entry is derived from a study of blood T cell repertoires in COVID-19. Study at large: Researchers got acute and convalescent COVID-19 samples from the United States, Italy and Spain. Nucleic acid was either cDNA or gDNA, and it came from T cells, B-cell-depleted T cells, or PBMCs.

Original processing methods: Estimation of nucleated cell counts was performed using reference gene primer amplification. Libraries were prepared by immunoSEQ multiplex PCR; TCRdb keeps only in-frame clonotypes and omits some of them. For V, J and clone size, that table is used; D and trimming come from the DNA. The sample contains approximately 130,000 clones, roughly 86% of which appear only once. The V segment lost 7 bases and the J segment 8 bases; nucleotides outside the gene matches: 9. This CDR3 is built from 13 residues. V and J are TRBV12-3 or TRBV12-4 and TRBJ1-2, with 8 bases aligning to TRBD1. The receptor comes from a woman in her fifties or sixties who had recovered from COVID-19. The specimen was peripheral blood. The CDR3 sequence: CASTPRTGRGYTF. DNA of the CDR3: TGTGCCAGCACCCCCCGGACAGGGCGAGGCTACACCTTC.